This T cell receptor (beta chain) was retrieved from a study of T-cell reconstitution after alpha-beta-depleted transplantation in children. Trimming left V 3 bases short and J 3 bases short, with 7 bases between. Germline CDR1 and CDR2: SQVTM and ANQGSEA. The CDR3 loop spans 12 amino acids. TCRbeta library preparation incorporated unique molecular identifiers. Via MiXCR, TCRdb re-called the PCR reads, giving one row per CDR3 protein. The sample contains 81,000 or so distinct CDR3 sequences, 15% to 18% of which appear only once. The specimen comprised PBMCs, mostly from graft donor cells, sampled 180 days after TCRalphabeta/CD19-depleted stem cell transplant. The clonotype was recovered from a male patient aged 2-10 years who had a stem cell transplant for acute lymphoblastic leukemia, so the T cells may come from the graft donor. The rearrangement joins TRBV29-1 to TRBJ2-3; D is unresolved. The CDR3 nucleotides read TGCAGCGTTGAGGGATTTACAGATACGCAGTATTTT. Amino acids: CSVEGFTDTQYF.